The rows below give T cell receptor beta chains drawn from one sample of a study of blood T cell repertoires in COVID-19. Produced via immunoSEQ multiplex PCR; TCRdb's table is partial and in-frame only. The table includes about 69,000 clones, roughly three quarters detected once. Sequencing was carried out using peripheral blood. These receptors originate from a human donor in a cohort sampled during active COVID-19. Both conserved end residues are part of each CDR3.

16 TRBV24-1 CATSDPASQGVPRYTF
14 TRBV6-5 CASSYGGRGSEQYF
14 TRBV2 CASRVAGVNTEAFF
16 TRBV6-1 CASSDRTGNGQETQYF
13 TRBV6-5 CASTKTGHNEQFF
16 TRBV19 CASSRPQDYSNQPQHF
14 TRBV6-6 CASSYSGRVNEQFF
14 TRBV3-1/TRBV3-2 CASSQDVGSGELFF
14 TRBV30 CAWSRQGLSGELFF
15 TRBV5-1 CASSSRTGNQETQYF
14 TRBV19 CASSGTGGNQPQHF
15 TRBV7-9 CASSLGQGGYEKLFF
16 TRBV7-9 CASSLARQQNTGELFF
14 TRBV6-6 CASSTPGGSYGYTF
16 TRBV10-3 CAISESIRTRGTEAFF
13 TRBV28 CASIRGGGQPQHF
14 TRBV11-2 CASSLDRKGDEQFF
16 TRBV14 CASSHSGLAVVNEQYF
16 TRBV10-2 CASSEIAGVSNQPQHF
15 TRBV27 CASSAGLAGTDTQYF
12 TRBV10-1 CASSRGTGELFF
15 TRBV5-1 CASSSTGTGYTEAFF
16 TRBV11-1 CASSRKGPPGGTEAFF
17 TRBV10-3 CAISESPWGGSIDEQYF
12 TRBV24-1 CATSFMNTEAFF
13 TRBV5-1 CASSLISGNTIYF
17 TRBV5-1 CASSFDTGTSGRFGQFF
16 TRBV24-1 CATSGVGSGGFETQYF
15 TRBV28 CASASSGGVRDEQFF
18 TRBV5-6 CASSFLGQSEYSTDTQYF
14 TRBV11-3 CASSSPTLTGEQFF
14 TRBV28 CASTAGGVPYEQYF
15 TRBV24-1 CATSDTRTGGMKQYF
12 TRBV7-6 CASSLMEYEQYF
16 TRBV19 CASSSPPGGNSDTQYF
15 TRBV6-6 CASWDRGQGNQPQHF
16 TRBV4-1 CASSQTGTGEGYGYTF
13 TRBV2 CASSELGETEAFF
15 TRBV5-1 CASSLEQGLYNEQFF
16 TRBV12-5 CASALTEWRMNTEAFF